The rows below give T cell receptor beta chains drawn from one sample of a study of chemoradiotherapy in HPV16-positive cancers. Measured with immunoSEQ multiplex PCR; TCRdb has only the in-frame clones, and not every one. Of around 13,000 clones listed, around three quarters are singletons. Sampling took place from a patient who underwent chemoradiotherapy. The source is a human donor with HPV-associated anogenital cancer. Both conserved end residues are part of each CDR3. Each record gives: D gene, V gene, J gene, clone size, CDR3 DNA, CDR3 protein. The D gene is left open where the match is weak. Not all rows give a size; the values are once, few, many and, for expanded clones, a class.

.	TRBV9	TRBJ1-3	.	TGTGCCAGCAGCCCTGAGGGGGGCTCGTTCTCTGGAAACACCATATATTTT	CASSPEGGSFSGNTIYF
.	TRBV6-5	TRBJ1-3	few	TGTGCCAGCACCGACAGGTGGACAGGAAACACCATATATTTT	CASTDRWTGNTIYF
.	TRBV11-3	TRBJ2-7	.	TGTGCCAGCAGCCGACAGGCGCCCCCCTACGAGCAGTACTTC	CASSRQAPPYEQYF
TRBD2	TRBV5-1	TRBJ2-7	.	TGCGCCAGCAGCTTCGGCGGGAGCTCCTACGAGCAGTACTTC	CASSFGGSSYEQYF
.	TRBV7-3	TRBJ2-6	.	TGTGCCAGCAGCTTATATAGCAGTGCAACTGGGGCCAACGTCCTGACTTTC	CASSLYSSATGANVLTF
TRBD1	TRBV6-5	TRBJ1-1	.	TGTGCCAGCAGAAATAGAGGGGGCTCGGCGACTGAAGCTTTCTTT	CASRNRGGSATEAFF
.	TRBV11-3	TRBJ2-5	.	TGTGCCAGCAGCTTAGGCTTACAAGAGACCCAGTACTTC	CASSLGLQETQYF
.	TRBV7-9	TRBJ1-6	.	TGTGCCAGCAGCCCTACGACAGGAGCCTCCTATAATTCACCCCTCCACTTT	CASSPTTGASYNSPLHF
.	TRBV7-6	TRBJ1-2	.	TGTGCCAGCAGCTTGGTTTCTAACTATGGCTACACCTTC	CASSLVSNYGYTF
.	TRBV5-8	TRBJ1-5	.	TGTGCCAGCAGCTATCACGGGAACCAGCCCCAGCATTTT	CASSYHGNQPQHF
TRBD1	TRBV9	TRBJ2-2	few	TGTGCCAGCAGGGGACAGGGTATAGGCACCGGGGAGCTGTTTTTT	CASRGQGIGTGELFF
TRBD1	TRBV7-2	TRBJ2-7	.	TGTGCCAGCAGCTCTTGGGGACAGGGGATCTACGAGCAGTACTTC	CASSSWGQGIYEQYF
.	TRBV6-5	TRBJ1-1	.	TGTGCCAGCAGTTACTCGAGAGAGAACACTGAAGCTTTCTTT	CASSYSRENTEAFF
.	TRBV11-3	TRBJ2-7	.	TGTGCCAGCAGCTCGGACGGAACCTACGAGCAGTACTTC	CASSSDGTYEQYF
TRBD1	TRBV19	TRBJ1-4	.	TGTGCCAGTAGTCAAGACAGGGGTCGGGAAAAACTGTTTTTT	CASSQDRGREKLFF
.	TRBV5-3	TRBJ2-7	.	TGTGCCAGAAGCTTCATCCCCGTTATCCACGAGCAGTACTTC	CARSFIPVIHEQYF
.	TRBV4-2	TRBJ2-7	few	TGTGCCAGCAGCCAAGGTCTCGGCGACGAGCAGTACTTC	CASSQGLGDEQYF
.	TRBV7-6	TRBJ2-1	.	TGTGCCAGCAGCTTAGTGGTAGGAGATGAGCAGTTCTTC	CASSLVVGDEQFF
.	TRBV19	TRBJ1-1	.	TGTGCCAGTAGTTTGACAGGTCCCGTGAACACTGAAGCTTTCTTT	CASSLTGPVNTEAFF
.	TRBV4-1	TRBJ2-1	few	TGCGCCAGCAGCCGTTACTCCTACAATGAGCAGTTCTTC	CASSRYSYNEQFF
.	TRBV4-2	TRBJ1-4	.	TGTGCCAGCAGCCAAGGCGGGTCTGGTCCAACTAATGAAAAACTGTTTTTT	CASSQGGSGPTNEKLFF
.	TRBV5-1	TRBJ1-6	.	TGCGCCAGCAGCTTGGGTGTGGTGGGTTCACCCCTCCACTTT	CASSLGVVGSPLHF
.	TRBV6-1	TRBJ1-1	few	TGTGCCAGCAGTGAAGAGAGGGGCACTGAAGCTTTCTTT	CASSEERGTEAFF
.	TRBV5-6	TRBJ2-7	.	TGTGCCAGCAGCTTGTACGGGCCTGCCTACGAGCAGTACTTC	CASSLYGPAYEQYF
.	TRBV19	TRBJ2-3	.	TGTGCCAGTAGTATATCGAGCGGCTGGGGCGATACGCAGTATTTT	CASSISSGWGDTQYF
.	TRBV11-3	TRBJ1-1	.	TGTGCCAGCAGCTCCCGAACGGGCCTGTCGAACACTGAAGCTTTCTTT	CASSSRTGLSNTEAFF
TRBD2	TRBV4-2	TRBJ2-2	.	TGTGCCAGCAGCCAAACTAGCGGGGGGGCCGGGGAGCTGTTTTTT	CASSQTSGGAGELFF
.	TRBV5-6	TRBJ1-1	.	TGTGCCAGCAGCTTGATCCGCAGGGTGGACACTGAAGCTTTCTTT	CASSLIRRVDTEAFF
TRBD1	TRBV11-2	TRBJ1-1	.	TGTGCCAGCAGCGAGACAGGGATTCTCGTTAGGACTGAAGCTTTCTTT	CASSETGILVRTEAFF
TRBD2	TRBV6-6	TRBJ2-5	.	TGTGCCAGCGGCCGGACTAGCGGGGGCCAAGAGACCCAGTACTTC	CASGRTSGGQETQYF
.	TRBV7-2	TRBJ2-7	.	TGTGCCAGCAGCCGCGGTGTAGGCTACGAGCAGTACTTC	CASSRGVGYEQYF
.	TRBV7-2	TRBJ2-5	.	TGTGCCAGCAGCTTCTTAGGGCAGGGAGAGACCCAGTACTTC	CASSFLGQGETQYF